This T cell receptor beta chain is drawn from a study of human thymus T cells (dated by TCRdb to about 2020). Looking at the study overall: The study used about 8 infant thymus samples plus four related peripheral blood samples to characterize TCR alpha and beta repertoires. The cohort included several male and a couple of female infants, with donor ages spanning 7 to 244 days. Broad study findings and their caveats: On average, thymus samples gave about 750,000 unique TCRB clonotypes, whereas blood samples gave about 84,000. Usage of V and J gene segments appeared to be biased in both the thymic and the peripheral blood repertoires. According to the related research, thymic TCR repertoires were highly overlapping among unrelated individuals.

Thymus tissue was obtained as surgical resects removed during corrective cardiac surgery. Donors were immunologically healthy infants undergoing open corrective cardiac surgery for congenital heart defects in Finland. Thymocytes were mechanically released from the tissue and were stored as pellets of about 9-33 million cells at -70 degrees C. A QIAsymphony instrument was used to extract genomic DNA from the frozen cell pellets. Details on this clone: The antigen it recognizes is unknown. Nothing much larger sits one base from this clone, and base qualities are not available.

The immunoSEQ multiplex PCR assay was used to amplify the TCRB and TCRAD loci from a standardized quantity of quality-controlled genomic DNA. The amplicons covered the V(D)J region and were long enough to include the CDR3 and to identify the V and J genes. Amplicon sequencing was performed on an Illumina platform through the commercial immunoSEQ service. The study's own analysis went as follows. Corrections for primer bias and sequencing errors followed previously described methods, while TCRAD and TCRB definitions were based on the IMGT database. Analysis of the repertoires was done with immunoSEQ Analyzer 3.0 and VDJTools and included basic statistics, V/J segment usage, diversity estimates, rarefaction and pairwise overlap. To estimate diversity, the Chao1, ChaoE, Efron-Thisted, Shannon and inverse Simpson indices were applied, and diversity was also estimated on datasets down-sampled to the smallest sample. Repertoire overlap was determined by strict matching of CDR3 nucleotide sequence, V gene and J gene, and Jaccard-based multidimensional scaling clustering was applied. TCRdb mirrors the immuneACCESS table, restricted to in-frame sequences. Some clones are absent from its copies; in checked studies, under half trace to an unresolved V gene, and the reason for the others is unknown. The DNA was the basis for D and trimming; V, J and clone size are from that table. The sample includes about 78,000 clones, with roughly 97% observed a single time. In total, the top ten clones hold under 0.035% of the sample.

The sequence was obtained from a boy less than two years old with a congenital heart defect but otherwise immunologically healthy. The sequenced material came from thymus tissue.

The CDR3 is CATSREGQSNTEAFF. The DNA reads as follows: TGTGCCACCAGCAGAGAGGGACAGTCGAACACTGAAGCTTTCTTT. The chain is made from TRBV15 and TRBJ1-1, and 7 junctional nucleotides match TRBD1. The germline V gene (reference sequence) yields LNHNV for CDR1 and YYDKDF for CDR2. V and J are trimmed by 0 bases and 1 base, and the gene matches miss 2 bases of the junction. The CDR3 numbers 15 residues from cysteine through phenylalanine. This entry keeps only the CDR3 DNA: 45 bases, framed from base 1.